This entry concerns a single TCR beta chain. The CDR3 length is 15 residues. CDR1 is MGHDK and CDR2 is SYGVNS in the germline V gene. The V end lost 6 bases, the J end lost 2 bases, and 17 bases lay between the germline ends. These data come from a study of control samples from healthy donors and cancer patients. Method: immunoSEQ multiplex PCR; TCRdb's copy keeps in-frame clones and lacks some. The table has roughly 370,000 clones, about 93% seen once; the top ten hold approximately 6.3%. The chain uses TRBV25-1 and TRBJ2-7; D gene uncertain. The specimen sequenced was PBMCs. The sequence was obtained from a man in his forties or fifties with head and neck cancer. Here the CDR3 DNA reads TGTGCCAGCAGCCCCGGTCTGGTTTCTACCTACGAGCAGTACTTC. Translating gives CASSPGLVSTYEQYF.